These 4 T cell receptor beta chains were all obtained from the same sample, sequenced in a study of blood T cell repertoires in COVID-19. Sequenced by immunoSEQ multiplex PCR; TCRdb stores in-frame clones only, minus some. The profile covers 150,000 to 200,000 clones, with about 70% appearing a single time and 8.6% taken by the ten largest. Sequencing used peripheral blood. These receptors came from a woman between 50 and 59 years old with active or convalescent COVID-19.

This clone was seen only once. The rearrangement uses TRBV6-6 and TRBJ2-7, with 8 bases aligning to TRBD2. The junction had 8 bases not matched to a gene; V was cut back by 2 bases and J by 2 bases. CDR1 is MNHNY and CDR2 is SVGAGI in the germline V gene (reference sequence). This CDR3 region has 16 residues. The CDR3 DNA reads TGTGCCAGCAGTTACGGGAGCGGGGGAGGTACCTACGAGCAGTACTTC. Amino acids: CASSYGSGGGTYEQYF.

This rearrangement joins TRBV4-3 to TRBJ1-1; possible D gene TRBD1, 5 bases. CDR1 and CDR2 (germline): LGHNA, YSLEER. Between the trimmed V and J ends, which lost 8 bases and 0 bases, there was a span of 10 bases. The CDR3 runs to 13 residues. The CDR3: CASARGMNTEAFF. The DNA for the CDR3 is TGCGCCAGCGCGCGGGGGATGAACACTGAAGCTTTCTTT.

In DNA, the CDR3 is TGTGCCAGCAGCCCCCGACTAGCGGGAGGAAAAGATACGCAGTATTTT. This gives the protein CASSPRLAGGKDTQYF. The J gene is TRBJ2-3, the V gene TRBV9, with 13 bases lining up with TRBD2. Per germline, CDR1 SGDLS and CDR2 YYNGEE. V lost 4 bases and J lost 5; bases outside the gene matches: 7. The CDR3 runs 16 residues.

This clone was recorded only once. The genes are TRBV7-8 and TRBJ2-3; 13 nucleotides match TRBD2. V shed 5 bases, J shed 5 bases, and the junction held 13 bases outside the gene matches. The length of the CDR3 is 18 residues. In germline, CDR1 is SGHVS, CDR2 FQNEAQ. Here the CDR3 DNA reads TGTGCCAGCAGCCAGAGCAGAGGACTAGCGGGAGAGGGAGATACGCAGTATTTT. As protein: CASSQSRGLAGEGDTQYF.